A selection of T cell receptor beta chains follows, all from one sample in a study of blood T cell repertoires in COVID-19. Libraries were prepared by immunoSEQ multiplex PCR; TCRdb keeps only in-frame clonotypes and omits some of them. The sample shows 310,000 or so clones, about 89% of them seen only once. Sequencing used peripheral blood. These receptors came from a man aged 18 to 29 who had recovered from COVID-19. CDR3s include the opening cysteine and the closing phenylalanine or tryptophan. D genes are given only for firm matches. The size entry is marked missing in some rows and otherwise reads once, few, many or a size class.

D gene: .; clone size: .; V gene: TRBV10-3; J gene: TRBJ1-5; CDR3 protein: CAISGGGEPQHF; CDR3 DNA: TGTGCCATCAGTGGGGGGGGTGAGCCCCAGCATTTT
D gene: TRBD2; clone size: .; V gene: TRBV5-1; J gene: TRBJ2-2; CDR3 protein: CASSLGVAGGTGELFF; CDR3 DNA: TGCGCCAGCAGCTTGGGTGTAGCGGGGGGCACCGGGGAGCTGTTTTTT
D gene: TRBD1; clone size: .; V gene: TRBV27; J gene: TRBJ2-2; CDR3 protein: CASSFLGQGAGTGELFF; CDR3 DNA: TGTGCCAGCAGTTTCCTCGGACAGGGGGCGGGTACCGGGGAGCTGTTTTTT
D gene: .; clone size: .; V gene: TRBV2; J gene: TRBJ2-5; CDR3 protein: CASSDLGFGRDETQYF; CDR3 DNA: TGTGCCAGCAGTGACTTGGGCTTTGGCAGGGATGAGACCCAGTACTTC
D gene: .; clone size: .; V gene: TRBV10-3; J gene: TRBJ1-3; CDR3 protein: CAISRQDSSSGNTIYF; CDR3 DNA: TGTGCCATCAGCCGTCAGGACAGCTCCTCTGGAAACACCATATATTTT
D gene: .; clone size: .; V gene: TRBV4-1; J gene: TRBJ1-1; CDR3 protein: CASSQAVSGYTEAFF; CDR3 DNA: TGCGCCAGCAGCCAAGCAGTGTCGGGATACACTGAAGCTTTCTTT
D gene: .; clone size: .; V gene: TRBV12-3/TRBV12-4; J gene: TRBJ1-1; CDR3 protein: CASSLRRTEAFF; CDR3 DNA: TGTGCCAGCAGTTTACGGAGGACTGAAGCTTTCTTT
D gene: .; clone size: .; V gene: TRBV7-2; J gene: TRBJ2-7; CDR3 protein: CASSYGRGDEQYF; CDR3 DNA: TGTGCCAGCAGTTACGGCAGGGGTGACGAGCAGTACTTC
D gene: .; clone size: .; V gene: TRBV18; J gene: TRBJ2-2; CDR3 protein: CASSPTLLNTGELFF; CDR3 DNA: TGTGCCAGCTCACCGACTCTTTTAAACACCGGGGAGCTGTTTTTT
D gene: .; clone size: .; V gene: TRBV20-1; J gene: TRBJ1-1; CDR3 protein: CSASRGLVENTEAFF; CDR3 DNA: TGCAGTGCTAGTCGGGGTTTGGTGGAGAACACTGAAGCTTTCTTT
D gene: .; clone size: .; V gene: TRBV10-1; J gene: TRBJ1-6; CDR3 protein: CASSESRSTQARYNSPLHF; CDR3 DNA: TGCGCCAGCAGTGAGTCTCGGTCTACGCAGGCTCGCTATAATTCACCCCTCCACTTT
D gene: .; clone size: .; V gene: TRBV7-9; J gene: TRBJ2-2; CDR3 protein: CASRTSGELFF; CDR3 DNA: TGTGCCAGCAGAACCAGCGGGGAGCTGTTTTTT
D gene: .; clone size: few; V gene: TRBV30; J gene: TRBJ2-2; CDR3 protein: CAWSQNLRTGELFF; CDR3 DNA: TGTGCCTGGAGCCAAAACCTCCGGACCGGGGAGCTGTTTTTT
D gene: TRBD1; clone size: few; V gene: TRBV10-3; J gene: TRBJ2-7; CDR3 protein: CAIKAAGGLYEQYF; CDR3 DNA: TGTGCCATCAAGGCCGCAGGGGGCCTATACGAGCAGTACTTC
D gene: TRBD2; clone size: .; V gene: TRBV5-1; J gene: TRBJ2-3; CDR3 protein: CASSLVLAGGTDTQYF; CDR3 DNA: TGCGCCAGCAGCTTGGTACTAGCGGGGGGCACAGATACGCAGTATTTT
D gene: TRBD1; clone size: .; V gene: TRBV19; J gene: TRBJ1-1; CDR3 protein: CASSIGTGGWQNTEAFF; CDR3 DNA: TGTGCCAGTAGTATAGGGACAGGGGGGTGGCAAAACACTGAAGCTTTCTTT
D gene: .; clone size: .; V gene: TRBV7-7; J gene: TRBJ2-2; CDR3 protein: CASSSLAGANTGELFF; CDR3 DNA: TGTGCTAGCAGCTCCTTGGCAGGGGCAAACACCGGGGAGCTGTTTTTT
D gene: .; clone size: .; V gene: TRBV12-5; J gene: TRBJ2-7; CDR3 protein: CASGLEAEQYF; CDR3 DNA: TGTGCTAGTGGTTTGGAAGCCGAGCAGTACTTC
D gene: .; clone size: .; V gene: TRBV4-1; J gene: TRBJ1-1; CDR3 protein: CASSQDRRFTEAFF; CDR3 DNA: TGCGCCAGCAGCCAAGATCGGAGGTTCACTGAAGCTTTCTTT
D gene: TRBD1; clone size: .; V gene: TRBV2; J gene: TRBJ1-1; CDR3 protein: CASSVRGQVESWNTEAFF; CDR3 DNA: TGTGCCAGCAGCGTAAGGGGACAGGTCGAGAGTTGGAACACTGAAGCTTTCTTT
D gene: .; clone size: .; V gene: TRBV30; J gene: TRBJ2-7; CDR3 protein: CAWSATHSYEQYF; CDR3 DNA: TGTGCCTGGAGTGCTACCCACTCCTACGAGCAGTACTTC
D gene: .; clone size: .; V gene: TRBV2; J gene: TRBJ1-2; CDR3 protein: CASRTGGYGYTF; CDR3 DNA: TGTGCCAGCCGGACGGGGGGCTATGGCTACACCTTC
D gene: TRBD2; clone size: .; V gene: TRBV4-2; J gene: TRBJ2-1; CDR3 protein: CASSQLAGGFHNEQFF; CDR3 DNA: TGTGCCAGCAGCCAGTTAGCGGGAGGTTTCCACAATGAGCAGTTCTTC
D gene: .; clone size: .; V gene: TRBV5-4; J gene: TRBJ2-7; CDR3 protein: CASSLQDSNEQYF; CDR3 DNA: TGTGCCAGCAGCTTGCAGGACAGTAACGAGCAGTACTTC
D gene: TRBD2; clone size: once; V gene: TRBV6-5; J gene: TRBJ2-2; CDR3 protein: CASLLGRGIGELFF; CDR3 DNA: TGTGCCAGCCTCCTAGGGAGGGGTATCGGGGAGCTGTTTTTT
D gene: .; clone size: .; V gene: TRBV2; J gene: TRBJ1-5; CDR3 protein: CASSLAGAVGNQPQHF; CDR3 DNA: TGTGCCAGCAGTCTCGCGGGGGCGGTGGGCAATCAGCCCCAGCATTTT
D gene: TRBD2; clone size: once; V gene: TRBV19; J gene: TRBJ2-1; CDR3 protein: CASSISWTRASGGGNNEQFF; CDR3 DNA: TGTGCCAGTAGTATCTCTTGGACTAGGGCTAGCGGGGGGGGCAACAATGAGCAGTTCTTC
D gene: .; clone size: .; V gene: TRBV5-4; J gene: TRBJ1-4; CDR3 protein: CASSPSGTEKLFF; CDR3 DNA: TGTGCCAGCAGCCCCTCGGGTACCGAAAAACTGTTTTTT
D gene: TRBD1; clone size: .; V gene: TRBV2; J gene: TRBJ2-7; CDR3 protein: CASRPGQGTREQYF; CDR3 DNA: TGTGCCAGCAGGCCTGGACAGGGAACCCGCGAGCAGTACTTC
D gene: .; clone size: .; V gene: TRBV5-1; J gene: TRBJ1-1; CDR3 protein: CASSLASTGNTEAFF; CDR3 DNA: TGCGCCAGCAGCTTGGCCTCGACAGGGAACACTGAAGCTTTCTTT
D gene: TRBD1; clone size: .; V gene: TRBV6-1; J gene: TRBJ1-5; CDR3 protein: CASSGQGFVGNQPQHF; CDR3 DNA: TGTGCCAGCAGTGGACAGGGGTTTGTTGGCAATCAGCCCCAGCATTTT
D gene: .; clone size: once; V gene: TRBV30; J gene: TRBJ1-2; CDR3 protein: CAWSEEPNNYGYTF; CDR3 DNA: TGTGCCTGGAGTGAGGAGCCCAATAACTATGGCTACACCTTC
D gene: .; clone size: .; V gene: TRBV19; J gene: TRBJ1-2; CDR3 protein: CASSIRGSNYGYTF; CDR3 DNA: TGTGCCAGTAGTATCCGGGGGTCGAACTATGGCTACACCTTC
D gene: .; clone size: .; V gene: TRBV10-3; J gene: TRBJ2-7; CDR3 protein: CAISESEAKSTYEQYF; CDR3 DNA: TGTGCCATCAGTGAGTCTGAGGCCAAGAGCACCTACGAGCAGTACTTC
D gene: TRBD1; clone size: once; V gene: TRBV6-5; J gene: TRBJ1-2; CDR3 protein: CASRTGTGRPGYTF; CDR3 DNA: TGTGCCAGCAGAACGGGGACAGGGAGGCCTGGCTACACCTTC
D gene: TRBD1; clone size: few; V gene: TRBV19; J gene: TRBJ2-5; CDR3 protein: CASSIDGTAQETQYF; CDR3 DNA: TGTGCCAGTAGTATAGACGGGACAGCTCAAGAGACCCAGTACTTC